Listed here is a single T cell receptor beta chain. Its antigen is currently unknown. The data derive from a study of post-analysis software for immune sequencing data. General observations from the study: Five or six TRBV segments, TRBV5-6, TRBV5-1 and TRBV20-1 among them, were found more frequent in patients than controls.

The V end was cut by 1 base, the J end by 15 bases, with 25 bases between. There are 15 residues in the CDR3. In germline, CDR1 is SQVTM, CDR2 ANQGSEA. Every TCR beta cDNA library bore unique molecular identifiers. TCRdb fed the PCR reads into MiXCR, producing one record per CDR3 protein. There are about 500,000 distinct CDR3 sequences in the sample; around 40% occur only once, and 12% lies in the top ten. Sequencing was done on a sample of blood. The origin of this receptor is a girl between 5 and 17 years old with multiple sclerosis. The chain uses TRBV29-1 and TRBJ2-4; tentative D call: TRBD1 (7 bases). The CDR3 DNA is TGCAGCGTTGAAGGGAAGGAGGGGGCCCCTTACGAGCTGTACTTC. Protein product: CSVEGKEGAPYELYF.